This T cell receptor (beta chain) was obtained from a study of cytomegalovirus exposure and HLA in healthy donors. The CDR3 contains 16 residues. Germline CDR1 SGHTS, CDR2 YDEGEE. General study points: As a later analysis showed, several of the most significant clusters appeared to be linked to common viral pathogens. 87-base-pair reads could not separate some V segments, including TRBV6-2 and TRBV6-3. Reportedly, cytomegalovirus status was diagnosed with high sensitivity and specificity. HLA-A and HLA-B allele assignments for most subjects were reportedly predicted accurately using TCR beta sequences.

A multiplex PCR was run with 60 Vbeta primers and 13 Jbeta primers. Assay: immunoSEQ multiplex PCR; the TCRdb copy retains only in-frame clones and omits some. The sample lists over 60,000 clones; over 70% were seen once. Concerning this clone: The antigen is unknown. An end of the junction differs from the germline gene, which may be a read error.

The specimen was PBMCs. The sequence derives from a man between 65 and 80 years old in good health and CMV-seronegative. This chain connects TRBV5-8 to TRBJ1-4, with 8 positions matching TRBD1. This chain's CDR3 is CASSQGAGTGGEKLFF. CDR3 sequence (DNA): TGCGCCAGCAGCCAAGGGGCCGGGACAGGTGGGGAAAAACTGTTTTTT.